This entry lists 5 T cell receptor delta chains sequenced from one sample in a study of γδ T cells in repeated Plasmodium falciparum infection. Bulk repertoires came from Vgamma9/Vdelta2+ or Vdelta2-negative gammadelta T cells flow-sorted from PBMC. TCRdb reprocessed the multiplex PCR reads using CATT. The top ten hold around 24% of the sample, which has tens of thousands of delta-chain clones, roughly 2% seen once. Sequencing used gamma-delta T cells from blood. Receptor source: a pool of human donors (malaria-infected and uninfected, not separated).

Comment on this clone: The protein that TCRdb holds for this DNA derives from a much larger clone and differs from the translated DNA at residue 15, which likely indicates a read error; the protein shown here is translated from the DNA. The genes are TRDV1 and TRDJ1; 8 bases match TRDD3. The CDR3 runs 21 residues. J gave up 0 bases and V 2 bases, and 20 bases lay outside the gene matches. Germline CDR1 and CDR2: TSWWSYY and QGS. CDR3 residues: CALGEGILSRLGVMHTDKLIF. The CDR3 DNA follows: TGTGCTCTTGGGGAAGGGATCCTAAGTCGACTGGGGGTCATGCACACCGATAAACTCATCTTT.

As for this clone: A far larger clone is one nucleotide away, so this likely arose from a read error. This CDR3 is also generated by other DNA sequences in the sample. The J gene was not called, though the V gene is TRDV1; TRDD3 was called by the table and not checked on the DNA. Germline-derived CDR1 and CDR2 are TSWWSYY and QGS. The CDR3 length is 21 residues. The CDR3 nucleotides read TGTGCTCTTGGAGTTGCCAGAGGCTGGGGGATACGAATCCTATACACCGATAAACTTATCTTT. Its protein product is CALGVARGWGIRILYTDKLIF.

This clone was found many times. The rearrangement uses TRDV1 and TRDJ1, with a tentative D call TRDD3 (6 bases). No J segment appears in TCRdb, so it was assigned here by matching the sequence to germline. The length of the CDR3 is 15 residues. V lost 0 bases and J 2 bases, leaving 10 bases between the germline ends. Germline V gene data show CDR1 as TSWWSYY and CDR2 as QGS. The CDR3 bases are TGTGCTCTTGGGGAACTTTGCTGGGGTACCGATAAACTCATCTTT. This sequence encodes CALGELCWGTDKLIF.

This clone was observed a handful of times. A far larger clone is only one base removed, so a read error is likely. Other DNA sequences in this specimen translate into the identical CDR3. V is TRDV1 and J is TRDJ2; 12 bases line up with TRDD3. As TCRdb names no J gene, one was assigned here on the basis of a DNA match to germline. Germline trimming cut 0 bases from V and 8 bases from J; bases unmatched to any gene: 16. This CDR3 comprises 20 residues. Germline CDR1 and CDR2: TSWWSYY and QGS. CDR3 sequence (DNA): TGTGCTCTTGGGGAACTACCATTCCCGTACTGGGGGATACTTGAGGCACAACTCTTCTTT. Its protein is CALGELPFPYWGILEAQLFF.

This clone was detected only a few times. TCRdb has a much larger clone's protein, which differs at residue 3 from the translation of this DNA, likely because of a read error; what is shown is the protein translated from the DNA. V gene TRDV1 combines with J gene TRDJ1; 11 bases fit TRDD3. Because TCRdb records no J gene, it was assigned here through a match of the DNA to germline. Per germline, CDR1 TSWWSYY and CDR2 QGS. The CDR3 is made up of 24 amino acids. CDR3 region: CAPGERTYPGRWGIRPLYTDKLIF. CDR3 DNA sequence: TGTGCTCCTGGGGAACGTACCTACCCCGGGAGATGGGGGATACGCCCATTGTACACCGATAAACTCATCTTT.